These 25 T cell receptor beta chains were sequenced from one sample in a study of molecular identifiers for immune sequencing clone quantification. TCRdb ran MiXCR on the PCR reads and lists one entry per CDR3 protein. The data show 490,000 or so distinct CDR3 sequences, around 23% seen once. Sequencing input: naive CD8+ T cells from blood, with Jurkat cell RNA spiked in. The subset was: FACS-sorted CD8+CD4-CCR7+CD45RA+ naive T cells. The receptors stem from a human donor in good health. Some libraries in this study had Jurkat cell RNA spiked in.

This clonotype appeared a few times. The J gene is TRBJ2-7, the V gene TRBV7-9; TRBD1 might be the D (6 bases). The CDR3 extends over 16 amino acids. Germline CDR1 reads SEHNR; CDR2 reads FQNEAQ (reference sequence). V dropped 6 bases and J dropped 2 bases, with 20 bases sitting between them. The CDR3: CASSTTFGDKAYEQYF. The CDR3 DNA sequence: TGTGCCAGCAGTACTACGTTTGGGGACAAAGCCTACGAGCAGTACTTC.

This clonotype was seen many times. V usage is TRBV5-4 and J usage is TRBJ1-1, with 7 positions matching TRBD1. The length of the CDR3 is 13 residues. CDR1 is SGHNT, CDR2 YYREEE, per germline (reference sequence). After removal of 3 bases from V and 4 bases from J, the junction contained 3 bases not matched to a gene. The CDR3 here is CASSWGQSTEAFF. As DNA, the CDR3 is TGTGCCAGCAGCTGGGGACAGTCCACTGAAGCTTTCTTT.

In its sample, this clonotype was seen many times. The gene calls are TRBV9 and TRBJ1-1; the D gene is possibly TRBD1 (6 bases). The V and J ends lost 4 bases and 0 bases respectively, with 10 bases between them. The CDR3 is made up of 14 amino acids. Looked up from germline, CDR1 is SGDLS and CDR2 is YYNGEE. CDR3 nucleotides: TGTGCCAGCAGCACCGGACAGATGAACACTGAAGCTTTCTTT. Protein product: CASSTGQMNTEAFF. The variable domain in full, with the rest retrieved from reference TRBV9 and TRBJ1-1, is DSGVTQTPKHLITATGQRVTLRCSPRSGDLSVYWYQQSLDQGLQFLIQYYNGEERAKGNILERFSAQQFPDLHSELNLSSLELGDSALYFCASSTGQMNTEAFFGQGTRLTVV.

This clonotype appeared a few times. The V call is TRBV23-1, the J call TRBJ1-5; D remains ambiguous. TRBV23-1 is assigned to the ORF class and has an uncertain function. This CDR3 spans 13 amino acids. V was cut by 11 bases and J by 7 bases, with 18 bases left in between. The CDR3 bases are TGCGCCCCTAGTGGAAACTCTATCCAGCCCCAGCATTTT. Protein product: CAPSGNSIQPQHF.

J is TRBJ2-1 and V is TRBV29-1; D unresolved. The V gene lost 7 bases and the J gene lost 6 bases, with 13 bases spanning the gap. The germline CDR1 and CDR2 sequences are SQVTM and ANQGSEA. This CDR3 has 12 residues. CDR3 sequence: CSALGLGNEQFF. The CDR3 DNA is TGCAGCGCGCTGGGGTTGGGCAATGAGCAGTTCTTC.

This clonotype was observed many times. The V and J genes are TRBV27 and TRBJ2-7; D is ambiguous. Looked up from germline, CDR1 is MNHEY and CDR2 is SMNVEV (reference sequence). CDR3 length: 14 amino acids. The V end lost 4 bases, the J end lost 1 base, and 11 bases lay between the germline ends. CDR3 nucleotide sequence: TGTGCCAGCAGTTCGATCATCGGGTCCTACGAGCAGTACTTC. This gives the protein CASSSIIGSYEQYF.

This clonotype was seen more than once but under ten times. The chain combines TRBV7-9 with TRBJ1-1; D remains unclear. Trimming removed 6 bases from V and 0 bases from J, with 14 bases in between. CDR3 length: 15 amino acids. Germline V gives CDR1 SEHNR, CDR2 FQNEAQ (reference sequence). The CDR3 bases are TGTGCCAGCAGTATCTTCGATGGAGTGAACACTGAAGCTTTCTTT. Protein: CASSIFDGVNTEAFF.

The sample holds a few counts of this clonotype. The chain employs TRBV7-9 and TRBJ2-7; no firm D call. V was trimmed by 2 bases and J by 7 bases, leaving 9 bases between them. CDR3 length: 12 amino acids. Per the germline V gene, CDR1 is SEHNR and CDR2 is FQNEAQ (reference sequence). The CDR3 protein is CASSLLGREQYF. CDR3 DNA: TGTGCCAGCAGCTTATTGGGTAGGGAGCAGTACTTC.

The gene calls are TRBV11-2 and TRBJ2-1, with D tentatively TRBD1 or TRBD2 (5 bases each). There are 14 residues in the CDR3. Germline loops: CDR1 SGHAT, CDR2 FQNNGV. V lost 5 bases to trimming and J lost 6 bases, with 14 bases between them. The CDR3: CASSVGPTVNEQFF. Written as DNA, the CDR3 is TGTGCCAGCAGCGTGGGACCGACCGTCAATGAGCAGTTCTTC.

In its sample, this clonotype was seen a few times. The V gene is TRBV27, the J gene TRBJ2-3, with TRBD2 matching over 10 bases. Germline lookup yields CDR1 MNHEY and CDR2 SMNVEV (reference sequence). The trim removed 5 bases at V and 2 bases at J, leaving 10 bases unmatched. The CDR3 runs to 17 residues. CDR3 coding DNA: TGTGCCAGCAGTCCGTGGACTAGCGGAGCACTCACAGATACGCAGTATTTT. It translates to CASSPWTSGALTDTQYF.

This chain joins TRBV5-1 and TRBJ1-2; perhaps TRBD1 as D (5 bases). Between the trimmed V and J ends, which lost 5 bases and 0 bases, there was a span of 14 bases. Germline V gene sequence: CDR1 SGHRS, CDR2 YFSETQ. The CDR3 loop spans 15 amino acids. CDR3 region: CASSSTGVTNYGYTF. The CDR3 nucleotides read TGCGCCAGCAGTTCCACAGGAGTAACTAACTATGGCTACACCTTC.

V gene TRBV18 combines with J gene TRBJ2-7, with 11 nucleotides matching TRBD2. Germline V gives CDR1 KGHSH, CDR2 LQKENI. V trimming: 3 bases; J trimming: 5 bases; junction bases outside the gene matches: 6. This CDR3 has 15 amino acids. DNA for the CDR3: TGTGCCAGCTCACCCACTAGCGGGAGTGCCCACGAGCAGTACTTC. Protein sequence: CASSPTSGSAHEQYF. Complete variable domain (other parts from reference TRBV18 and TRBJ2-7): NAGVMQNPRHLVRRRGQEARLRCSPMKGHSHVYWYRQLPEEGLKFMVYLQKENIIDESGMPKERFSAEFPKEGPSILRIQQVVRGDSAAYFCASSPTSGSAHEQYFGPGTRLTVT.

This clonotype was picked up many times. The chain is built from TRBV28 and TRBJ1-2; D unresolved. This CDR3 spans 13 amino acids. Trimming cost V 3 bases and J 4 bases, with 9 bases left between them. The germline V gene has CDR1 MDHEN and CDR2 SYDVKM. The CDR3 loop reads CASSLSGSYGYTF. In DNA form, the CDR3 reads TGTGCCAGCAGTTTGTCCGGGTCCTATGGCTACACCTTC.

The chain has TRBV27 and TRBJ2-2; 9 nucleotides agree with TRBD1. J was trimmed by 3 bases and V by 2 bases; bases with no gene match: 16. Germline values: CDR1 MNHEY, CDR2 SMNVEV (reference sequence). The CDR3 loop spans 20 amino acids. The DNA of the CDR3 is TGTGCCAGCAGTTTACCCCCTTTTTTCGGACAGGGGATCGACACCGGGGAGCTGTTTTTT. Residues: CASSLPPFFGQGIDTGELFF.

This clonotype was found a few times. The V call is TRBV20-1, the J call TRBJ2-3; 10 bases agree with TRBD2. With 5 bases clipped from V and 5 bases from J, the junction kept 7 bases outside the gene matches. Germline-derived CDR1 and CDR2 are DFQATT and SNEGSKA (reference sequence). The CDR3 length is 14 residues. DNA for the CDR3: TGCAGTGCTCTTAAGGTAGCGGGGGGAGATACGCAGTATTTT. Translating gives CSALKVAGGDTQYF.

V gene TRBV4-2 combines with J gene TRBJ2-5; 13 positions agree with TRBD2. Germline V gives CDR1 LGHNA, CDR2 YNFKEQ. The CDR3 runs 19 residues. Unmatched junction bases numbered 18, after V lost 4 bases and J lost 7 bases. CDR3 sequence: CASSPTTSGRPLRGATQYF. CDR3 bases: TGTGCCAGCAGCCCTACGACTAGCGGGAGGCCCCTTCGGGGCGCGACCCAGTACTTC.

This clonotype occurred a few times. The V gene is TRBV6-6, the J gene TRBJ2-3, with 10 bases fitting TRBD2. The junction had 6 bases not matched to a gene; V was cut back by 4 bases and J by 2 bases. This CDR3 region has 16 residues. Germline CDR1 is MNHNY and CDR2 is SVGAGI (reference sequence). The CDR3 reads CASSSLAGAYTDTQYF. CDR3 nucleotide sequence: TGTGCCAGCAGTTCTCTAGCGGGGGCGTACACAGATACGCAGTATTTT.

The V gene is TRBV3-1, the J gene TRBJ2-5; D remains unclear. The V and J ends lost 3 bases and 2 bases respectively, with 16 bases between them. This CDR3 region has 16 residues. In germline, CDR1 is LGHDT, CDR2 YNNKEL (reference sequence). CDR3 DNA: TGTGCCAGCAGCCATGAGTATTTTGCTAAACAAGAGACCCAGTACTTC. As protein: CASSHEYFAKQETQYF.

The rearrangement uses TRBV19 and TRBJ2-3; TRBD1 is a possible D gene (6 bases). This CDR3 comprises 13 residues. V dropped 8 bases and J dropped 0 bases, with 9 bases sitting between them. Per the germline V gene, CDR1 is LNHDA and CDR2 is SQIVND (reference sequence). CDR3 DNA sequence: TGTGCCAGTGCAGGGGTTAGCACAGATACGCAGTATTTT. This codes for CASAGVSTDTQYF.

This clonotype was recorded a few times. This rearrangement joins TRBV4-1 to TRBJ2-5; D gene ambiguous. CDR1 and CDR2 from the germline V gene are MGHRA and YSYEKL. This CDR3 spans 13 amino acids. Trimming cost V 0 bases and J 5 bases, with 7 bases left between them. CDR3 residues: CASSQDPFETQYF. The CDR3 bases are TGCGCCAGCAGCCAAGATCCTTTTGAGACCCAGTACTTC.

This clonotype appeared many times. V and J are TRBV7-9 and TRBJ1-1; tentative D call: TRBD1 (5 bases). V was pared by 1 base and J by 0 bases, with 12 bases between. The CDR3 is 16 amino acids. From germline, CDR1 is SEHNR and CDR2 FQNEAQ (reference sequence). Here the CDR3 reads CASSLGAGGMNTEAFF. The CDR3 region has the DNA TGTGCCAGCAGCTTAGGGGCCGGGGGTATGAACACTGAAGCTTTCTTT.

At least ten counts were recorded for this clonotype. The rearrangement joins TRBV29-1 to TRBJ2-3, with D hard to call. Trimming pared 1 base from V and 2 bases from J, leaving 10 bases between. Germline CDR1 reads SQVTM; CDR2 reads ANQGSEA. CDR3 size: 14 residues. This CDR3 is CSVEGLDSTDTQYF. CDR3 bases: TGCAGCGTTGAAGGACTTGACTCCACAGATACGCAGTATTTT.

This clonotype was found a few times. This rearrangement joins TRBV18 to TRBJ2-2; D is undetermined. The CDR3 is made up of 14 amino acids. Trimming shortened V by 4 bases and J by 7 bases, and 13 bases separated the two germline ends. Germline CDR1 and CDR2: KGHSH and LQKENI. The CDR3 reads CASSLSTGLGELFF. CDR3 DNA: TGTGCCAGCTCACTGAGTACCGGGCTCGGGGAGCTGTTTTTT.

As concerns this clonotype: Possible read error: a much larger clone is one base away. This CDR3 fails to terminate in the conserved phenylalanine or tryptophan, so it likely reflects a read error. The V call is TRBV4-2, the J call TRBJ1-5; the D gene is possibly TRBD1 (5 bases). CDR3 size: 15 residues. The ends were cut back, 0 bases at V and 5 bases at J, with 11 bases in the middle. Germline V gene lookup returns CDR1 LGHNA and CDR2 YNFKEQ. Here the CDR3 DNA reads TGTGCCAGCAGCCAAGAGCAGGGTTTCGATCAGCCCCAGCATCTT. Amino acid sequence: CASSQEQGFDQPQHL.

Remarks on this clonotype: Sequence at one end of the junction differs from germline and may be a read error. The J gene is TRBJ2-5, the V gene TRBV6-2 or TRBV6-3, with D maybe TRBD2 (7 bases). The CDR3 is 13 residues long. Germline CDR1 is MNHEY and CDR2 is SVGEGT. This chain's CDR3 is CSSMTGGRETQYF. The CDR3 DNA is TGTTCCAGCATGACGGGGGGCCGAGAGACCCAGTACTTC.